This T cell receptor beta chain was profiled in a study of cytomegalovirus exposure and HLA in healthy donors (dated by TCRdb to about 2017). Turning to the overall study: An earlier analysis of a few hundred of the donors reported 276 Gb of sequence data and 95 million to 120 million unique TCR beta sequences obtained from about 179 million T cells. An early release covering roughly 640 HLA-typed donors comprised 250 to 350 gigabases of sequencing data and 85 million to 100 million unique TCR sequences. The genetic ancestry cluster associated with self-reported Caucasian donors included around four fifths of the 398 genotyped donors. The study aimed to test whether signatures of past pathogen exposure could be identified by cataloging public T cell receptors. Using immunosequencing, the study profiled T cell repertoires from about 650 subjects and related those repertoires to cytomegalovirus serostatus. A separate validation cohort of roughly 120 different subjects was used in addition to the roughly 700-subject first cohort. To predict cytomegalovirus infection status, the study brought together high-throughput TCR immunosequencing, statistical association of individual TCRs with disease status, and machine learning. A later analysis re-examined previously published TCR beta repertoires from more than 550 donors and added high-resolution HLA genotyping to investigate patterns of TCR occurrence. In the later analysis, no new phenotypic data were used to find candidate immune exposures; instead, reliance was placed on TCR beta sequences and their occurrence across donors. In an earlier analysis of roughly 580 of the donors, high-throughput TCR beta sequencing was used to judge whether each TCR beta V gene segment behaved as functional or pseudogenic. Alongside the repertoire data, information on donor age, sex, ethnicity and CMV serostatus was compiled. Genome-wide SNP genotypes for about three fifths of the 666 donors were used in a later genetic analysis, which treated that subset as a discovery cohort. All discovery cohort repertoires had been generated using a single sequencing platform. Both class I and class II loci were covered by HLA typing, at four-digit resolution. The number of donors typed differed by locus, with about 629-630 for A, B, C, DRB1 and DQB1, around 500 for DQA1, approximately 580 for DPA1, and 400 to 490 for DPB1. Roughly five DR-DQ haplotypes were handled as single units for association and clustering, since linkage in the cohort was strong. Among several hundred genotyped donors of the cohort, an average of around 240,000 unique TCR beta nucleotide sequences was sequenced per donor, of which about 18% were non-productive.

CDR1 and CDR2 (MNHNS, SASEGT) derive from the germline V gene. The CDR3 runs 16 residues from the cysteine to the phenylalanine. The kept DNA is CDR3 alone, 48 bases in frame from the first base. Trimmed from V: 3 bases; trimmed from J: 1 base; junction bases lacking a gene match: 4. With respect to this clone: Its target antigen remains unknown.

The method was the immunoSEQ multiplex PCR assay. The multiplex PCR relied on a mix of 60 forward primers for TCR Vbeta segments and 13 reverse primers for TCR Jbeta segments. Amplification of the CDR3 region of rearranged TCR beta genes was performed with a multiplex PCR assay on genomic DNA. On the Illumina HiSeq System, the amplified TCR beta libraries were sequenced as 87-base-pair reads. Per the source publication's procedure: A later analysis tallied 75 million to 95 million unique TCR beta chains across the approximately 670 repertoires, and 10 million to 11 million of those chains were shared by two or more donors. To remove PCR and sequencing errors, raw reads were error-corrected and collapsed into unique sequences using a nearest-neighbor algorithm that merged closely related sequences. V, D and J gene segments were assigned by aligning CDR3 sequences to IMGT reference sequences. Each retained sequence needed at least a six-nucleotide match to both a V gene segment and a J gene segment. Rearrangements were called productive when the CDR3 lacked stop codons and stayed in frame with V and J; all others were non-productive. Following IMGT convention, CDR3 was defined as the stretch from the second conserved V-encoded cysteine to the conserved J-encoded phenylalanine. The earlier analysis of approximately 500 of the donors excluded sequences that lacked an unambiguous match to a single V gene segment. An earlier analysis of several hundred of the donors called V segments functional above 56.7% productive rearrangements and segregating when the between-donor standard deviation exceeded 5%. To diagnose cytomegalovirus status from the catalog of TCR beta chain sequences, a statistical classification framework was built. A later analysis assigned V and J genes by comparing TCR nucleotide sequences with IMGT/GENE-DB human TR gene sequences. In a later analysis, CDR3 sequences and most-parsimonious VDJ recombination scenarios were assigned using the TCRdist pipeline. In a later analysis, each TCR beta chain was defined by its CDR3 amino acid sequence together with its V-gene family, and reads lacking a unique V-gene family were excluded. A later analysis removed 592 highly shared, low-generation-probability nucleotide sequences to deal with suspected cross-contamination and a sequencing artifact. A later analysis calculated a clonal expansion index for each public chain from normalized within-repertoire ranks of inferred template counts. Generation probabilities in a later analysis came from a VDJ recombination model fitted to out-of-frame rearrangements, and those results were checked against IGoR. In a later analysis, hypergeometric tests were used to score TCR-TCR, TCR-HLA and TCR-CMV co-occurrence, with a repertoire-size bias correction applied to TCR pairs. A later analysis estimated false discovery rates by permuting HLA or CMV assignments 20 times. In a later analysis, co-occurring TCRs were grouped using DBSCAN, and TCRdist sequence similarity was added for clustering within HLA-allele-positive subsets. Repertoires with fewer than 30,000 or more than 120,000 public chains were left out of co-occurrence clustering, as were a few repertoires with anomalous nucleotide sharing. TCRdb provides this immuneACCESS table in a form limited to in-frame rearrangements. Some clones are lacking; in checked studies, under half of them reflect an unresolved V gene, and why the rest are absent is not known. V and J calls and clone size are those listed in that table; D and trimming were worked out from the DNA. This sample's table carries tens of thousands of clones. Roughly 2.7% of the sample goes to the ten largest clones.

The cohort consisted of some 670 healthy bone marrow donors. Cohort members were all nominally healthy when sampled, although unrecorded immune exposures were likely present. The donor was CMV seronegative and was included in the group of about 350 seronegative cohort members. Each donor provided a peripheral blood sample, and peripheral blood mononuclear cells were used for TCR beta sequencing. Genomic DNA extraction from the blood cell samples was performed with the Qiagen DNeasy Blood Extraction Kit. Points the paper makes about the study in general: Compared with the approximately 700-donor mean, donors in an Asian-associated ancestry cluster had fewer N-insertions in productive TCRs, according to a later genetic analysis. Correlated functional status among segregating V segments might be attributable to linkage disequilibrium, but an unknown experimental factor could not be ruled out. CMV serostatus was the only immune exposure information available for the cohort. Because the 87-base-pair reads could not distinguish some IMGT-functional V segments, including TRBV6-2 and TRBV6-3, those segments were excluded. When HLA alleles, especially DR and DQ, strongly co-occurred, TCR associations were difficult to assign to individual alleles. Some 15 rarely observed V segments, including chromosome 9 orphons, were excluded from the earlier analysis of almost 600 of the donors because counts were too low. Broadly in line with IMGT annotations, most TCR beta V segments showed up in productive rearrangements about 87% or about 30% of the time in an earlier analysis of under 700 of the donors. A cluster of highly shared sequence variants was judged likely to represent a technical artifact of the sequencing pipeline. In a later analysis, HLA-associated TCR beta chains were found to be more clonally expanded and to have lower generation probabilities than equally common non-associated chains. Because HLA typing was unavailable for some donors at each locus, only the typed subset was used in association tests. According to a later analysis, parvovirus B19, influenza, CMV and Epstein-Barr virus appeared linked to several top co-occurrence clusters. An association between a missense DCLRE1C variant and V-gene and J-gene trimming of TCR beta chains was found in a later genetic analysis and replicated in an independent cohort. In a later analysis, around 17,000 TCR beta sequences were associated with specific HLA alleles at a false discovery rate of 0.05. The study listed 164 TCR beta chains as associated with cytomegalovirus. A few of the identified cytomegalovirus-associated TCR beta chains were confirmed in vitro to be specific for cytomegalovirus antigens. Across donors, most TCR sequences were observed very rarely, whereas some public TCRs were present in many individuals. According to a later analysis, most CMV-associated TCR beta chains appeared to be HLA-restricted, and the HLA associations seemed to be driven largely by CMV exposure. Roughly uniform sequencing depth across donors was assumed in presence/absence analyses, although this assumption may not hold. The authors suggested that the approach could potentially be generalized to other disease states and immunological phenotypes. Only TCR beta chains were sequenced in this cohort, and the absence of alpha or paired-chain data limited detectable features. According to a later analysis, TCR association rates differed among HLA loci, with DRB1 alleles showing the most associated TCRs and HLA-C alleles showing the fewest. The classifier was reported to diagnose cytomegalovirus status with high specificity and sensitivity in both the original cohort and the validation cohort. A further reported finding was that TCR beta sequences accurately predicted the HLA-A and HLA-B alleles for most subjects in the first cohort.

Sample: PBMCs. This sequence originates from a man aged 40-49 years in good health and CMV-seronegative. The sequence links TRBV6-1 to TRBJ2-2, with 8 middle bases fitting TRBD1. At the DNA level, the sequence is TGTGCCAGCAGTGACCCTGGACAGGGGAACACCGGGGAGCTGTTTTTT. Its translation reads: CASSDPGQGNTGELFF.